These T cell receptor beta chains were read from a single sample in a study of PD-L1 blockade in urothelial cancer. Sequencing was performed with immunoSEQ multiplex PCR; in TCRdb, only in-frame clones are kept and a portion is missing. Of tens of thousands of clones detected, about 90% appear once; the ten largest clones hold around 11%. Source: PBMCs, taken around atezolizumab (anti-PD-L1) treatment. These receptor sequences come from a woman between 55 and 75 years old with urothelial cancer. Both conserved end residues are part of each CDR3. The D gene is left open where the match is weak.

j_gene	d_gene	v_gene	CDR3nt	CDR3aa
TRBJ1-4	NA	TRBV5-1	TGCGCCAGCAGCGGCAGCCCAGGGGCAGGTGAAAAACTGTTTTTT	CASSGSPGAGEKLFF
TRBJ1-2	NA	TRBV19	TGTGCCAGTAGTATAGATCCGGCAGGGGACGACTATGGCTACACCTTC	CASSIDPAGDDYGYTF
TRBJ1-2	TRBD1	TRBV19	TGTGCCAGTATGGGAATACCGGGACAGGGTACCTATGGCTACACCTTC	CASMGIPGQGTYGYTF
TRBJ2-7	TRBD1	TRBV10-3	TGTGCCATCAGTGAGGGACAGGGCTACTACGAGCAGTACTTC	CAISEGQGYYEQYF
TRBJ1-6	TRBD1	TRBV7-2	TGTGCCAGCAGCTTAGTTGGGACAGGGGGCCATAATTCACCCCTCCACTTT	CASSLVGTGGHNSPLHF
TRBJ1-6	NA	TRBV10-3	TGTGCCATCAGGACGGACAGTTTTAATTCACCCCTCCACTTT	CAIRTDSFNSPLHF
TRBJ2-7	NA	TRBV7-2	TGTGCCAGCAGCCCCTCAGGTGCTATAGGCGACGAGCAGTACTTC	CASSPSGAIGDEQYF
TRBJ2-7	NA	TRBV5-1	TGCGCCAGCAGCCCTGACTCACCCAGGGCTCACGAGCAGTACTTC	CASSPDSPRAHEQYF
TRBJ2-3	NA	TRBV5-4	TGTGCCAGCAGCTTGGGATTACTGACAGAAGCTACTTCAGATACGCAGTATTTT	CASSLGLLTEATSDTQYF
TRBJ2-1	NA	TRBV5-5	TGTGCCAGCAGCTTGGAAGCTAGCCGAAGCTCCTACAATGAGCAGTTCTTC	CASSLEASRSSYNEQFF